This record concerns one TCR beta chain sequence. Its binding antigen is unknown. No much larger clone exists at a distance of one base, and base qualities are not known. TCRbeta CDR3 regions were amplified from genomic DNA by means of the immunoSEQ Assay, a bias-controlled multiplex PCR. The original pipeline was this. The number of nucleated cells in each sample was estimated from the amplification of reference gene primers within the assay. To quantify the absolute abundance of each unique TCRbeta CDR3 rearrangement, sequence reads were collapsed and filtered. For each sample, productive Simpson clonality was calculated by taking the square root of Simpson's diversity index across productive rearrangements. TCRdb re-hosts the immuneACCESS table, in-frame sequences only. Its copies lack some clones; in the studies checked, an unresolved V gene accounts for under half of them, and the cause for the rest is not known. D and trimming were read from the DNA, whereas the V and J calls and clone size are those reported in that table. The table for this sample lists tens of thousands of clones; 90% of them were counted only once. The top ten clones comprise around 1.3% of the sample.

The source of the sample is a study of blood T cell repertoires in COVID-19 (dated by TCRdb to about 2020). For context, the study as a whole: Samples from collaborators originated in the United States, Italy and Spain and spanned both the acute and convalescent phases of COVID-19. The samples were drawn from the first 160 participants of the ongoing ImmuneRACE study and from some 1,300 subjects provided by 6 global collaborators. The sample metadata nearly always contained a de-identified subject ID, COVID-19 status, age in years and sex. The repertoires were released in a freely available public database meant as a resource for research on the immune response to SARS-CoV-2. The dataset comprised deeply sampled blood TCRbeta repertoires from subjects exposed to, actively infected with, or recovered from COVID-19. HLA class I and class II types, where available, came from metadata supplied by the sample provider rather than from assay-based typing. The material from the prospective study consisted of cDNA or gDNA derived from T cells, B-cell-depleted T cells, or PBMCs.

Collaborating institutions collected whole blood in K2EDTA tubes following their own protocols. For TCRbeta analysis, collaborator samples were shipped as frozen whole blood, as isolated PBMCs, or as DNA extracted from either sample type. Study-wide findings and limitations: How much clinical and demographic metadata was included differed by source and by participant, and the metadata was provided uncurated.

In the germline V gene (reference sequence), CDR1 corresponds to SGHNT and CDR2 to YYREEE. The CDR3 sequence holds 13 residues, the cysteine and phenylalanine included. Just the 39-base CDR3 DNA is kept, in frame starting at base 1. Compared with germline, V lacks 3 bases and J lacks 3 bases; bases without a gene match: 3. The source material was peripheral blood. This chain is built from TRBV5-4 and TRBJ2-7, and 7 junction bases match TRBD2. The receptor comes from a man aged 55 to 70 with acute or convalescent COVID-19. CDR3 region: CASSSASGYEQYF. The DNA is as follows: TGTGCCAGCAGCTCAGCTAGCGGCTACGAGCAGTACTTC. The CDR3 plus the reference TRBV5-4 and TRBJ2-7 genes for the other parts give the full variable domain: ETGVTQSPTHLIKTRGQQVTLRCSSQSGHNTVSWYQQALGQGPQFIFQYYREEENGRGNFPPRFSGLQFPNYSSELNVNALELDDSALYLCASSSASGYEQYFGPGTRLTVT.